The next 23 T cell receptor beta chains were all read from a single sample in a study of cytomegalovirus exposure and HLA in healthy donors (dated by TCRdb to 2017 to 2019). Library creation used the immunoSEQ multiplex PCR assay. The source is immuneACCESS, and TCRdb retained only in-frame sequences with V and J called. Part of the clones is not carried over; for the studies checked, unresolved V genes explain less than half of this, and the remainder is unexplained. The sample profile shows about 330,000 clones; 75% to 90% of them were found once. The ten largest clones capture over 0.8% of the sample. Sequencing was done on a sample of PBMCs. All receptors come from a woman under 30 in good health and CMV-seronegative.

The V gene is TRBV9, the J gene TRBJ2-7; 11 bases line up with TRBD2. The V and J ends lost 4 bases and 2 bases, in that order; junction bases with no gene match: 8. Germline V CDR1 and CDR2: SGDLS, YYNGEE. CDR3 length: 16 amino acids. The CDR3 DNA sequence: TGTGCCAGCAGCCCTACGCCGGGACTAGCGGCCTACGAGCAGTACTTC. It specifies CASSPTPGLAAYEQYF.

This chain uses TRBV7-3 with TRBJ1-2; 8 bases match TRBD1. The trim removed 0 bases at V and 5 bases at J, leaving 5 bases unmatched. Germline CDR1 is SGHTA and CDR2 is FQGTGA. The CDR3 has 15 amino acids. The CDR3 DNA sequence: TGTGCCAGCAGCTTAACTGGCCAGGGGGCGTATGGCTACACCTTC. It codes for CASSLTGQGAYGYTF. The full variable domain, its missing parts supplied by reference TRBV7-3 and TRBJ1-2, is GAGVSQTPSNKVTEKGKYVELRCDPISGHTALYWYRQSLGQGPEFLIYFQGTGAADDSGLPNDRFFAVRPEGSVSTLKIQRTERGDSAVYLCASSLTGQGAYGYTFGSGTRLTVV.

The chain is built from TRBV5-1 and TRBJ2-1; no clear D gene. CDR1 and CDR2 from the germline V gene are SGHRS and YFSETQ. CDR3 size: 12 residues. Trimming removed 4 bases from V and 7 bases from J, with 9 bases in between. The CDR3 DNA is TGCGCCAGCAGCCCCGTTATGAATGAGCAGTTCTTC. As protein: CASSPVMNEQFF. Full variable domain (missing parts from reference TRBV5-1 and TRBJ2-1): KAGVTQTPRYLIKTRGQQVTLSCSPISGHRSVSWYQQTPGQGLQFLFEYFSETQRNKGNFPGRFSGRQFSNSRSEMNVSTLELGDSALYLCASSPVMNEQFFGPGTRLTVL.

The chain joins TRBV5-4 to TRBJ1-2, with 9 bases identical to TRBD1. J lost 8 bases, V lost 2 bases, and 16 bases had no gene match. The germline V gene has CDR1 SGHNT and CDR2 YYREEE (reference sequence). CDR3 length: 17 residues. CDR3 sequence reads: CASSLKGQGLLGGGYTF. The CDR3 DNA sequence: TGTGCCAGCAGCTTAAAGGGACAGGGACTGTTGGGAGGAGGCTACACCTTC. Together with reference TRBV5-4 and TRBJ1-2, the CDR3 gives the full variable domain: ETGVTQSPTHLIKTRGQQVTLRCSSQSGHNTVSWYQQALGQGPQFIFQYYREEENGRGNFPPRFSGLQFPNYSSELNVNALELDDSALYLCASSLKGQGLLGGGYTFGSGTRLTVV.

The chain is built from TRBV29-1 and TRBJ2-7; 9 positions agree with TRBD1. Germline lookup yields CDR1 SQVTM and CDR2 ANQGSEA. The CDR3 spans 14 residues. The junction had 6 bases not matched to a gene; V was cut back by 5 bases and J by 1 base. CDR3 amino acids: CSVTRDRVSYEQYF. In nucleotides, the CDR3 is TGCAGCGTTACAAGGGACAGGGTTTCCTACGAGCAGTACTTC.

The table lists this clone with many counts. This chain uses TRBV10-1 with TRBJ1-2; D is perhaps TRBD1 (5 bases). The CDR3 loop spans 13 amino acids. Per the germline V gene, CDR1 is WNHNN and CDR2 is SYGVQD (reference sequence). V was clipped by 9 bases and J by 6 bases, with 17 bases between them. The DNA of the CDR3 is TGCGCCAGGACCACGGGGGGGACCCATGGCTACACCTTC. Translating it yields CARTTGGTHGYTF.

The genes are TRBV5-4 and TRBJ1-2, with D possibly TRBD1 on 5 matching bases. The V and J ends lost 0 bases and 0 bases respectively, with 15 bases between them. Germline loops: CDR1 SGHNT, CDR2 YYREEE (reference sequence). The CDR3 is 17 amino acids. CDR3 residues: CASSLDGRAGTNYGYTF. CDR3 sequence (DNA): TGTGCCAGCAGCTTGGATGGCAGGGCTGGGACTAACTATGGCTACACCTTC.

The chain has TRBV10-3 and TRBJ1-5; 8 bases map to TRBD1. The V segment lost 11 bases and the J segment 4 bases; nucleotides outside the gene matches: 13. The germline gives CDR1 ENHRY, CDR2 SYGVKD. The CDR3 is 15 amino acids. Here the CDR3 reads CALQWGTGGNQPQHF. CDR3 coding DNA: TGTGCCCTCCAATGGGGGACAGGAGGGAATCAGCCCCAGCATTTT.

The chain employs TRBV11-1 and TRBJ1-1; perhaps TRBD1 as D (6 bases). Germline V gene lookup returns CDR1 SGHAT and CDR2 FQDESV (reference sequence). Trimming pared 6 bases from V and 4 bases from J, leaving 12 bases between. The CDR3 has 13 residues. CDR3 protein: CASSYPGVTEAFF. CDR3 DNA sequence: TGTGCCAGCAGTTACCCAGGGGTCACTGAAGCTTTCTTT. The full variable domain, with the rest looked up from reference TRBV11-1 and TRBJ1-1, is EAEVAQSPRYKITEKSQAVAFWCDPISGHATLYWYRQILGQGPELLVQFQDESVVDDSQLPKDRFSAERLKGVDSTLKIQPAELGDSAMYLCASSYPGVTEAFFGQGTRLTVV.

The chain recombines TRBV28 with TRBJ1-2, with TRBD1 as a possible D gene (6 bases). The CDR3 runs 14 residues. Germline values: CDR1 MDHEN, CDR2 SYDVKM. Deletions cut 8 bases from V and 5 bases from J, with 18 bases between. CDR3 sequence: CASSMRGGRYGYTF. The CDR3, as DNA: TGTGCCAGCTCCATGAGGGGGGGCAGGTATGGCTACACCTTC.

This chain links TRBV5-1 with TRBJ2-5; 10 bases are a match to TRBD1. J was trimmed by 5 bases and V by 6 bases; bases with no gene match: 10. The germline CDR1 and CDR2 sequences are SGHRS and YFSETQ. The CDR3 loop spans 15 amino acids. For the CDR3, the DNA is TGCGCCAGCAATGTGGGGACAGGGGCGTCCGAGACCCAGTACTTC. Translating it yields CASNVGTGASETQYF.

V gene TRBV6-5 combines with J gene TRBJ1-1; maybe TRBD1 (5 bases). V lost 2 bases, J lost 4 bases, and 17 bases lay in between. The length of the CDR3 is 16 residues. CDR1 MNHEY and CDR2 SVGAGI come from the germline V gene. CDR3 coding DNA: TGTGCCAGCAGTTACCGCGAACCACTTACAGGCACTGAAGCTTTCTTT. This codes for CASSYREPLTGTEAFF.

V and J are TRBV4-1 and TRBJ2-7, with 7 bases that match TRBD2. The CDR3 is 18 amino acids. Germline V CDR1 and CDR2: MGHRA, YSYEKL. V shed 2 bases, J shed 0 bases, and the junction held 13 bases outside the gene matches. CDR3 in amino acids: CASSQRAPGRESSYEQYF. The DNA of the CDR3 is TGCGCCAGCAGCCAAAGGGCGCCCGGGCGGGAGAGCTCCTACGAGCAGTACTTC.

The genes are TRBV21-1 and TRBJ1-4; the table's D gene call, TRBD1, was not cross checked with the DNA. TRBV21-1 is classified as a pseudogene. The CDR3 spans 18 residues. The CDR3 DNA is TGTGCCAGCAGCAAAGGGGAGTCAGGGGACAGTAATAATGAAAAACTGTTTTTT. It is translated as CASSKGESGDSNNEKLFF.

This rearrangement joins TRBV2 to TRBJ2-7; D is unclear. CDR1 is SNHLY and CDR2 is FYNNEI in the germline V gene. CDR3 length: 11 residues. The germline V and J ends were trimmed by 3 bases and 10 bases, with 10 bases remaining between them. CDR3 sequence (DNA): TGTGCCAGCAGTGATACTCCTACCCAGTACTTC. Translating it yields CASSDTPTQYF.

A single count supports this clone. The chain uses TRBV28 and TRBJ1-2; TRBD1 aligns across 7 bases. Germline CDR1 is MDHEN and CDR2 is SYDVKM. This CDR3 has 12 residues. J lost 7 bases, V lost 6 bases, and 5 bases had no gene match. This chain's CDR3 is CASRMTGSGYTF. The CDR3 bases are TGTGCCAGCAGAATGACAGGGAGTGGCTACACCTTC.

V gene TRBV7-6 combines with J gene TRBJ2-1; perhaps TRBD2 as D (6 bases). This CDR3 region has 14 residues. Trimming cost V 5 bases and J 6 bases, with 14 bases left between them. CDR1 and CDR2 (germline): SGHVS, FNYEAQ. The CDR3 region is CASSPRLVPNEQFF. In DNA, the CDR3 is TGTGCCAGCAGCCCCAGACTAGTCCCCAATGAGCAGTTCTTC. The variable domain in full, completed from reference TRBV7-6 and TRBJ2-1, reads GAGVSQSPRYKVTKRGQDVALRCDPISGHVSLYWYRQALGQGPEFLTYFNYEAQQDKSGLPNDRFSAERPEGSISTLTIQRTEQRDSAMYRCASSPRLVPNEQFFGPGTRLTVL.

The chain links TRBV6-1 to TRBJ1-4; TRBD1 agrees at 9 bases. Germline V lookup: CDR1 MNHNS, CDR2 SASEGT. The CDR3 sequence is 14 residues long. V was clipped by 7 bases and J by 7 bases; unmatched bases: 7. Here the CDR3 reads CASTGQGLSEKLFF. CDR3 DNA: TGTGCCAGCACCGGACAGGGGTTAAGTGAAAAACTGTTTTTT.

This sequence joins TRBV10-3 and TRBJ2-5, with a weak D call TRBD1 (5 bases). CDR3 length: 15 amino acids. CDR1 is ENHRY, CDR2 SYGVKD, per germline. Trimming cost V 6 bases and J 1 base, with 15 bases left between them. For the CDR3, the DNA is TGTGCCATCAGCCACCAGCTGGGGCTCCAAGAGACCCAGTACTTC. Translation: CAISHQLGLQETQYF.

The chain is built from TRBV4-1 and TRBJ1-2, with 7 bases identical to TRBD1. This CDR3 comprises 16 residues. From germline, CDR1 is MGHRA and CDR2 YSYEKL. The ends lost 0 bases at V and 3 bases at J; junction bases unmatched: 7. CDR3 sequence reads: CASSQELGDRDYGYTF. The CDR3 coding sequence is TGCGCCAGCAGCCAAGAATTAGGGGACAGAGACTATGGCTACACCTTC.

This sequence joins TRBV27 and TRBJ2-3, with D possibly being TRBD2 (6 bases). The CDR3 has 14 amino acids. Deletions cut 2 bases from V and 6 bases from J, with 12 bases between. The germline V gene encodes CDR1 MNHEY and CDR2 SMNVEV (reference sequence). CDR3 region: CASSLVAVVDTQYF. CDR3 bases: TGTGCCAGCAGTTTAGTAGCGGTTGTTGATACGCAGTATTTT.

The chain is built from TRBV28 and TRBJ2-3; the match to TRBD2 covers 7 bases. The germline V gene has CDR1 MDHEN and CDR2 SYDVKM. Trimming cost V 10 bases and J 4 bases; bases outside gene matches: 11. This CDR3 region has 14 residues. The CDR3: CAIIKGGRADTQYF. In DNA form, the CDR3 reads TGTGCCATAATTAAGGGAGGGCGCGCAGATACGCAGTATTTT. The whole variable domain, filled in from reference TRBV28 and TRBJ2-3, reads DVKVTQSSRYLVKRTGEKVFLECVQDMDHENMFWYRQDPGLGLRLIYFSYDVKMKEKGDIPEGYSVSREKKERFSLILESASTNQTSMYLCAIIKGGRADTQYFGPGTRLTVL.

This chain links TRBV9 with TRBJ1-2; 10 bases are shared with TRBD1. Trimming cost V 0 bases and J 0 bases; bases outside gene matches: 11. CDR3 length: 19 residues. Germline CDR1 reads SGDLS; CDR2 reads YYNGEE. Written as DNA, the CDR3 is TGTGCCAGCAGCGTAGCCCCTTCCGGGACAGGGGAGGCTAACTATGGCTACACCTTC. This gives the protein CASSVAPSGTGEANYGYTF.